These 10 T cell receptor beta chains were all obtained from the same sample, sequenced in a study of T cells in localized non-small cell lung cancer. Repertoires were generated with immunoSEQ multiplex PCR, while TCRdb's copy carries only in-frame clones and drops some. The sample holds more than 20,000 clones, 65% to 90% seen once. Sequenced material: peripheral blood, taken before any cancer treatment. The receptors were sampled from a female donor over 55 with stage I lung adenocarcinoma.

This CDR3 is CASDGSNNQPQHF. CDR3 nucleotide sequence: TGTGCCAGTGATGGCAGTAACAATCAGCCCCAGCATTTT. The chain carries TRBV6-1 and TRBJ1-5; D not certain. The V end was cut by 9 bases, the J end by 3 bases, with 12 bases between. The CDR3 sequence is 13 residues long. Looked up from germline, CDR1 is MNHNS and CDR2 is SASEGT.

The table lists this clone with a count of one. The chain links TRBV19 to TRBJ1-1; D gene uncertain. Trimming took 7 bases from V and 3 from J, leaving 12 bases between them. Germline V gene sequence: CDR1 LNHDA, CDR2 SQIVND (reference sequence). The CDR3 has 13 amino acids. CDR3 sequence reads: CASIPNMYTEAFF. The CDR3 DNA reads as TGTGCCAGTATTCCCAACATGTACACTGAAGCTTTCTTT.

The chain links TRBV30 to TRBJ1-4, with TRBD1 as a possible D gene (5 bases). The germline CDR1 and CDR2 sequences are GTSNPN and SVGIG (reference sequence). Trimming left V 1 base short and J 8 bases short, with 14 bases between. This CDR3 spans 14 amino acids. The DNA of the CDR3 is TGTGCCTGGAGTGCCGGCCTAGGGGTCGAAAAACTGTTTTTT. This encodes CAWSAGLGVEKLFF. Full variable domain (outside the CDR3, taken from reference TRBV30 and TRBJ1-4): SQTIHQWPATLVQPVGSPLSLECTVEGTSNPNLYWYRQAAGRGLQLLFYSVGIGQISSEVPQNLSASRPQDRQFILSSKKLLLSDSGFYLCAWSAGLGVEKLFFGSGTQLSVL.

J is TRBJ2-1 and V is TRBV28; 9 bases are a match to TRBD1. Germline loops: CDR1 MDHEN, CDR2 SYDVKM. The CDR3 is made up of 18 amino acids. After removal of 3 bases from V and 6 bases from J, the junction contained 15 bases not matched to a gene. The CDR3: CASSLADHRGRMINEQFF. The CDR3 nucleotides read TGTGCCAGCAGTTTGGCAGACCACAGGGGGCGCATGATCAATGAGCAGTTCTTC.

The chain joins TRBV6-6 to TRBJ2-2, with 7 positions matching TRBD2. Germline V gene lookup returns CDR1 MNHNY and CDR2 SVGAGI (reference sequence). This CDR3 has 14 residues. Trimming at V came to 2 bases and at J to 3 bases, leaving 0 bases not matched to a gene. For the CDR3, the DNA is TGTGCCAGCAGTTACCGGGGGGACACCGGGGAGCTGTTTTTT. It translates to CASSYRGDTGELFF.

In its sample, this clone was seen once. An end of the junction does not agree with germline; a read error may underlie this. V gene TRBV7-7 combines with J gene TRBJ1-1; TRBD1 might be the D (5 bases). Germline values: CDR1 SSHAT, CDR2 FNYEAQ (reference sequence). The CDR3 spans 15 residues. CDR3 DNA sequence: TGTGCTAGCAGCCCTGGTCCAGGGAAGGGCACTGAAGCTTTCTTT. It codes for CASSPGPGKGTEAFF. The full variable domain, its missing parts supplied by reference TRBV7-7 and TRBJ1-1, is GAGVSQSPRYKVTKRGQDVTLRCDPISSHATLYWYQQALGQGPEFLTYFNYEAQPDKSGLPSDRFSAERPEGSISTLTIQRTEQRDSAMYRCASSPGPGKGTEAFFGQGTRLTVV.

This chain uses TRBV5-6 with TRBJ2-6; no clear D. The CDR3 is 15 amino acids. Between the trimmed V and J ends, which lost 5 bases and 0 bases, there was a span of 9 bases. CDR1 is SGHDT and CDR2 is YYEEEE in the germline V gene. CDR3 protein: CASSFHSSGANVLTF. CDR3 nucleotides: TGTGCCAGCAGTTTCCACAGCTCTGGGGCCAACGTCCTGACTTTC.

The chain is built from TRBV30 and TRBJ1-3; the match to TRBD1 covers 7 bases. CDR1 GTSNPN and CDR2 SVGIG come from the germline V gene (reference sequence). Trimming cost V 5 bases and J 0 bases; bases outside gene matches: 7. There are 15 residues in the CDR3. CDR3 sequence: CAWSPGQLSGNTIYF. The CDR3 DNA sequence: TGTGCCTGGTCGCCGGGACAGCTCTCTGGAAACACCATATATTTT. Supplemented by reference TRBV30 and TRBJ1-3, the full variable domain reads SQTIHQWPATLVQPVGSPLSLECTVEGTSNPNLYWYRQAAGRGLQLLFYSVGIGQISSEVPQNLSASRPQDRQFILSSKKLLLSDSGFYLCAWSPGQLSGNTIYFGEGSWLTVV.

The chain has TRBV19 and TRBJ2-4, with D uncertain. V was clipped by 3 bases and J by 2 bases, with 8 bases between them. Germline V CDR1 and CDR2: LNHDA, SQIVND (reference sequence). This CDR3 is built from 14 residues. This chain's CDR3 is CASSISGSKNIQYF. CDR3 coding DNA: TGTGCCAGTAGTATTTCTGGGTCCAAAAACATTCAGTACTTC.

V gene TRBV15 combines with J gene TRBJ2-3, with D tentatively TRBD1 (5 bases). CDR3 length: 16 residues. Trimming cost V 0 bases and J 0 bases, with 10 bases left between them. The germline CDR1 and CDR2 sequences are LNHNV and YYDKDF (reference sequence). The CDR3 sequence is CATSRETGSSTDTQYF. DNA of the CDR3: TGTGCCACCAGCAGAGAAACAGGTTCTAGCACAGATACGCAGTATTTT.